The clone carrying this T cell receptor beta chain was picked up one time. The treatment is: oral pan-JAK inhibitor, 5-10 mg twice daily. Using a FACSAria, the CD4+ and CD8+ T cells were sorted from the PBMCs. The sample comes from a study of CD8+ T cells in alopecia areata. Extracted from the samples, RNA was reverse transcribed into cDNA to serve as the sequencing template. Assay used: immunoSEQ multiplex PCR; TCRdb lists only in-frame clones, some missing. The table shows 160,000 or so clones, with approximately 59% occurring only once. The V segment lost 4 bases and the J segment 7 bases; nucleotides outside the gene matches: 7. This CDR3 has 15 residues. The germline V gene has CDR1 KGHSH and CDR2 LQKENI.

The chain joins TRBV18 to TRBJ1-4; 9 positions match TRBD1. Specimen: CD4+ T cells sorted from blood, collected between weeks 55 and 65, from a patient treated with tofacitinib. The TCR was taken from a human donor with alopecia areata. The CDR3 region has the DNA TGTGCCAGCTCACGTACCGGGACAGGGAGTGAAAAACTGTTTTTT. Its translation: CASSRTGTGSEKLFF.